Listed below are T cell receptor beta chains from one sample, sequenced in a study of blood T cells in healthy people across ages. TCRdb ran MiXCR on the 5' RACE reads and lists one entry per CDR3 protein. The sample has hundreds of thousands of distinct CDR3 sequences; under 65% are singletons. The source material was blood. These TCRs come from a woman aged 80 or over in good health. Both conserved end residues are part of each CDR3. The order of the fields is V gene, J gene, clone size, D gene, CDR3 protein, CDR3 DNA. A D gene is named only where the DNA matches it firmly. Clone size is not always given. Where it is, it says once, few, many or a class for expanded clones.

V: TRBV4-1
J: TRBJ1-2
size: NA
D: NA
CDR3: CASSQEPQGADYGYTF
DNA: TGCGCCAGCAGCCAAGAACCACAGGGTGCGGACTATGGCTACACCTTC

V: TRBV18
J: TRBJ1-4
size: few
D: TRBD1
CDR3: CASSQDRGNEKLFF
DNA: TGTGCCAGCTCGCAGGACAGGGGAAATGAAAAACTGTTTTTT

V: TRBV6-1
J: TRBJ1-2
size: few
D: NA
CDR3: CASSEVRGVDGYTF
DNA: TGTGCCAGCAGTGAAGTACGGGGGGTTGATGGCTACACCTTC

V: TRBV6-1
J: TRBJ2-7
size: many
D: NA
CDR3: CASRPTSSYEQYF
DNA: TGTGCCAGCAGGCCGACGAGCTCCTACGAGCAGTACTTC

V: TRBV12-3/TRBV12-4
J: TRBJ2-3
size: NA
D: TRBD2
CDR3: CASSFAAGGHTDTQYF
DNA: TGTGCCAGCAGTTTTGCGGCGGGGGGGCACACAGATACGCAGTATTTT

V: TRBV20-1
J: TRBJ2-1
size: many
D: TRBD2
CDR3: CSAPGTSGDNEQFF
DNA: TGCAGTGCCCCCGGGACTAGCGGAGACAATGAGCAGTTCTTC

V: TRBV6-2/TRBV6-3
J: TRBJ2-3
size: few
D: NA
CDR3: CASSKPGGPGTDTQYF
DNA: TGTGCCAGCAGTAAACCCGGGGGGCCCGGCACAGATACGCAGTATTTT

V: TRBV6-2/TRBV6-3
J: TRBJ1-1
size: NA
D: NA
CDR3: CASSDSRTNTEAFF
DNA: TGTGCCAGCAGTGACTCACGGACCAACACTGAAGCTTTCTTT

V: TRBV20-1
J: TRBJ2-3
size: many
D: TRBD2
CDR3: CSARDFPGGMGTQYF
DNA: TGCAGTGCTAGAGATTTCCCGGGAGGGATGGGTACGCAGTATTTT

V: TRBV9
J: TRBJ2-2
size: NA
D: NA
CDR3: CASSVGRNTGELFF
DNA: TGTGCCAGCAGCGTAGGAAGGAACACCGGGGAGCTGTTTTTT

V: TRBV7-3
J: TRBJ2-1
size: many
D: NA
CDR3: CASSLIPSSYNEQFF
DNA: TGTGCCAGCAGTTTAATACCGAGCTCCTACAATGAGCAGTTCTTC

V: TRBV24-1
J: TRBJ2-3
size: NA
D: NA
CDR3: CATSSTGATDTQYF
DNA: TGTGCCACCAGTTCGACAGGAGCCACAGATACGCAGTATTTT

V: TRBV9
J: TRBJ2-5
size: NA
D: NA
CDR3: CASSVDEGGVTQYF
DNA: TGTGCCAGCAGCGTAGACGAGGGAGGCGTTACCCAGTACTTC

V: TRBV2
J: TRBJ1-1
size: many
D: NA
CDR3: CASSHRVNTEAFF
DNA: TGTGCCAGCAGTCACAGGGTGAACACTGAAGCTTTCTTT

V: TRBV6-5
J: TRBJ2-5
size: NA
D: NA
CDR3: CASRTARGVVETQYF
DNA: TGTGCCAGCAGAACTGCCCGCGGGGTTGTTGAGACCCAGTACTTC

V: TRBV27
J: TRBJ1-1
size: NA
D: TRBD1
CDR3: CASSPWDRGTTEAFF
DNA: TGTGCCAGCAGTCCATGGGACAGGGGGACCACTGAAGCTTTCTTT

V: TRBV29-1
J: TRBJ2-1
size: NA
D: TRBD1
CDR3: CSSWGDRGDGQFF
DNA: TGCAGCTCGTGGGGGGACAGGGGCGATGGGCAGTTCTTC